What follows are 15 T cell receptor beta chains derived from one specimen sequenced in a study of blood T cell repertoires in COVID-19 (dated by TCRdb to 2020 to 2022). Library preparation used the immunoSEQ multiplex PCR assay. The immuneACCESS repertoire file appears here via TCRdb, limited to in-frame rearrangements. These files lack a portion of the clones; in checked studies, under half of the deficit traces to unresolved V genes, and the cause of the others is not known. The sample table records around 220,000 clones; around 87% of these occur just once. Approximately 16% of the sample goes to the ten largest clones. The sample consisted of PBMCs or T cells enriched from blood (not recorded which). The origin of the receptors is a man aged 25 to 45 who had been exposed to COVID-19.

This chain uses TRBV10-1 with TRBJ2-7, with 11 bases aligning to TRBD1. The germline V gene encodes CDR1 WNHNN and CDR2 SYGVQD (reference sequence). V lost 2 bases, J lost 6 bases, and 9 bases stayed unmatched. The CDR3 spans 16 residues. CDR3 amino acids: CASSEGGTGGKGEQYF. The CDR3 DNA sequence: TGCGCCAGCAGTGAGGGCGGGACAGGGGGGAAAGGCGAGCAGTACTTC.

The genes are TRBV19 and TRBJ1-1; a possible D gene is TRBD1 (6 bases). This CDR3 is 17 amino acids long. In germline, CDR1 is LNHDA, CDR2 SQIVND (reference sequence). Trimming removed 3 bases from V and 5 bases from J, with 22 bases in between. In DNA, the CDR3 is TGTGCCAGTAGTATCCCCCATTTTGGGGGGGCGCGGACTGAAGCTTTCTTT. Protein product: CASSIPHFGGARTEAFF.

The chain carries TRBV2 and TRBJ2-5, with 7 bases identical to TRBD2. Trimming removed 4 bases from V and 2 bases from J; junction bases left unmatched: 13. Germline V lookup: CDR1 SNHLY, CDR2 FYNNEI. This CDR3 region has 17 residues. The CDR3 DNA reads as TGTGCCAGCAGTGGTGCCTCGCGAGCGGGGTTACAAGAGACCCAGTACTTC. Its translation is CASSGASRAGLQETQYF.

This clone was recorded only once. The rearrangement joins TRBV29-1 to TRBJ1-1, with D tentatively TRBD1 (6 bases). The germline CDR1 and CDR2 sequences are SQVTM and ANQGSEA. Between the trimmed V and J ends, which lost 2 bases and 2 bases, there was a span of 15 bases. CDR3 size: 15 residues. The CDR3 DNA reads as TGCAGCGTTGAATTAGGGGGAACAGCTAACACTGAAGCTTTCTTT. Translation gives CSVELGGTANTEAFF.

The J gene is TRBJ2-1, the V gene TRBV6-5; 7 nucleotides align to TRBD2. The CDR3 has 15 amino acids. After removal of 5 bases from V and 0 bases from J, the junction contained 4 bases not matched to a gene. Germline V CDR1 and CDR2: MNHEY, SVGAGI. CDR3 in amino acids: CASSPGRSSYNEQFF. The CDR3 DNA sequence: TGTGCCAGCAGTCCCGGGAGGAGCTCCTACAATGAGCAGTTCTTC.

The chain joins TRBV10-1 to TRBJ2-1; no clear D gene. The germline V gene encodes CDR1 WNHNN and CDR2 SYGVQD (reference sequence). The CDR3 is 12 residues long. The V end lost 7 bases, the J end lost 3 bases, and 7 bases lay between the germline ends. CDR3 protein: CASKRYYNEQFF. For the CDR3, the DNA is TGCGCCAGCAAACGCTACTACAATGAGCAGTTCTTC.

The chain recombines TRBV2 with TRBJ2-7; 7 nucleotides agree with TRBD2. The CDR3 extends over 14 amino acids. The germline gives CDR1 SNHLY, CDR2 FYNNEI. V lost 1 base to trimming and J lost 3 bases; unmatched junction nucleotides: 3. The CDR3 spells CASSEGGTNYEQYF. In DNA, the CDR3 is TGTGCCAGCAGTGAAGGGGGGACTAACTACGAGCAGTACTTC. Complete variable domain (other parts from reference TRBV2 and TRBJ2-7): EPEVTQTPSHQVTQMGQEVILRCVPISNHLYFYWYRQILGQKVEFLVSFYNNEISEKSEIFDDQFSVERPDGSNFTLKIRSTKLEDSAMYFCASSEGGTNYEQYFGPGTRLTVT.

This sequence joins TRBV29-1 and TRBJ1-2, with 10 bases aligning to TRBD1. This CDR3 is 14 amino acids long. Germline trimming cut 3 bases from V and 9 bases from J; bases unmatched to any gene: 10. Germline V gene sequence: CDR1 SQVTM, CDR2 ANQGSEA. The CDR3 here is CSVDDGTGARSYTF. In DNA, the CDR3 is TGCAGCGTTGACGACGGGACAGGGGCCCGGAGCTACACCTTC.

CDR3 nucleotide sequence: TGTGCCGGGGGGGTGTGGACCGGGGAGCTGTTTTTT. As protein: CAGGVWTGELFF. The rearrangement links TRBV6-5 to TRBJ2-2; 7 bases map to TRBD2. The germline V gene has CDR1 MNHEY and CDR2 SVGAGI. V was pared by 11 bases and J by 5 bases, with 5 bases of the junction left unmatched. The CDR3 length is 12 residues.

The chain links TRBV2 to TRBJ2-5, with a possible D match to TRBD2 (7 bases). The CDR3 runs to 13 residues. The ends were cut back, 5 bases at V and 9 bases at J, with 16 bases in the middle. Germline V gene sequence: CDR1 SNHLY, CDR2 FYNNEI. The CDR3 nucleotides read TGTGCCAGCAGTTACCTTCCGGGGGGCGCCCAGTACTTC. Encoded protein: CASSYLPGGAQYF.

The rearrangement links TRBV13 to TRBJ2-1; 9 nucleotides agree with TRBD1. Germline CDR1 is PRHDT and CDR2 is FYEKMQ (reference sequence). The length of the CDR3 is 15 residues. With 5 bases clipped from V and 9 bases from J, the junction kept 11 bases outside the gene matches. In DNA, the CDR3 is TGTGCCAGCAGCCGCGGGACAGGGAGGAAGAGTGAGCAGTTCTTC. Amino acid sequence: CASSRGTGRKSEQFF.

CDR3 loop: CASSERGRVDQPQHF. The CDR3 DNA follows: TGTGCCAGCAGTGAAAGGGGCAGGGTTGATCAGCCCCAGCATTTT. The chain couples TRBV6-1 to TRBJ1-5, with D perhaps TRBD1 (5 bases). V lost 2 bases, J lost 5 bases, and 13 bases lay in between. Per germline, CDR1 MNHNS and CDR2 SASEGT. The CDR3 has 15 amino acids.

The chain employs TRBV9 and TRBJ2-1, with 7 bases that match TRBD1. The CDR3 loop spans 13 amino acids. The germline CDR1 and CDR2 sequences are SGDLS and YYNGEE. Unmatched junction bases numbered 7, after V lost 4 bases and J lost 9 bases. CDR3 amino acids: CASSPQKGAEQFF. The CDR3 region has the DNA TGTGCCAGCAGCCCGCAAAAGGGGGCTGAGCAGTTCTTC.

The chain has TRBV7-7 and TRBJ2-2; D not certain. V was pared by 4 bases and J by 4 bases, with 10 bases between. Per the germline V gene, CDR1 is SSHAT and CDR2 is FNYEAQ (reference sequence). The CDR3 extends over 14 amino acids. In DNA, the CDR3 is TGTGCCAGCAGCTCAGAACATTCCACCGGGGAGCTGTTTTTT. It codes for CASSSEHSTGELFF.

This chain joins TRBV5-6 and TRBJ1-1, with TRBD1 as a possible D gene (5 bases). Germline V gives CDR1 SGHDT, CDR2 YYEEEE. The V end lost 4 bases, the J end lost 8 bases, and 15 bases lay between the germline ends. The CDR3 has 13 residues. In DNA, the CDR3 is TGTGCCAGCAGCCCAGTGGGAGGGGAAGAAGCTTTCTTT. This codes for CASSPVGGEEAFF.